This TCR beta chain was documented in a study of T cells in Graves' hyperthyroidism and ophthalmopathy. CDR3 size: 13 residues. Germline V gene sequence: CDR1 GTSNPN, CDR2 SVGIG (reference sequence). The trim removed 4 bases at V and 7 bases at J, leaving 5 bases unmatched. This clonotype showed up many times. RNA transcripts yielded amplified TCR beta CDR3 regions. The HTBI set primed first-round TCR CDR3 RT-PCR. TCRdb re-called the multiplex PCR reads with MiXCR, one entry per CDR3 protein. The data contain hundreds of thousands of distinct CDR3 sequences, roughly 14% of them singletons. The origin of this receptor is a man aged 18 to 29 with Graves' ophthalmopathy. The sequencing sample was made of blood. The genes are TRBV30 and TRBJ2-1; TRBD2 matches at 9 bases. The CDR3 sequence is CAWNGLAGNEQFF. In nucleotides, the CDR3 is TGTGCCTGGAACGGGCTAGCGGGAAATGAGCAGTTCTTC.